This entry lists 11 T cell receptor beta chains sequenced from one sample in a study of cytomegalovirus exposure and HLA in healthy donors. Researchers ran the PCR with 60 Vbeta and 13 Jbeta primers. Using immunoSEQ multiplex PCR, the repertoire was profiled, and TCRdb retains in-frame clones only, with some absent. The repertoire includes roughly 100,000 clones, 78% of them detected once, and around 1.3% sits in the top ten. Sequencing was carried out using PBMCs. The source is a young man in good health and CMV-seronegative.

This clone was detected a few times. The CDR3 DNA sequence: TGTGCCATCAGTGCCGGGACTAGTCCCCCCGGGGAGCTGTTTTTT. Translating gives CAISAGTSPPGELFF. This chain connects TRBV10-3 to TRBJ2-2; TRBD2 matches 8 bases. J was trimmed by 6 bases and V by 4 bases; bases with no gene match: 7. The V gene's germline CDR1 is ENHRY and CDR2 SYGVKD. The CDR3 is made up of 15 amino acids.

This clone has a single count. The rearrangement joins TRBV6-5 to TRBJ1-5; D remains unclear. There are 14 residues in the CDR3. V was cut by 1 base and J by 0 bases, with 4 bases left in between. Per the germline V gene, CDR1 is MNHEY and CDR2 is SVGAGI. The CDR3, as DNA: TGTGCCAGCAGTTACTACAGTAGCAATCAGCCCCAGCATTTT. Its translation: CASSYYSSNQPQHF.

CDR3 in DNA: TGTGCCAGCGAACTAGCGGGGGGGTCCACCGGGGAGCTGTTTTTT. Its protein product is CASELAGGSTGELFF. This sequence joins TRBV25-1 and TRBJ2-2; 13 bases line up with TRBD2. Unmatched junction bases numbered 4, after V lost 8 bases and J lost 4 bases. The germline CDR1 and CDR2 sequences are MGHDK and SYGVNS. This CDR3 spans 15 amino acids.

The V and J genes are TRBV4-1 and TRBJ1-2; D not certain. The CDR3 is made up of 16 amino acids. V was cut by 0 bases and J by 0 bases, with 11 bases left in between. The germline gives CDR1 MGHRA, CDR2 YSYEKL. The CDR3 region is CASSQDRRGANYGYTF. Written as DNA, the CDR3 is TGCGCCAGCAGCCAAGATCGCCGAGGAGCTAACTATGGCTACACCTTC.

The V gene is TRBV30, the J gene TRBJ2-5, with 7 positions matching TRBD2. TRBJ2-7 matches the DNA end more closely, so the J call is doubtful. There are 14 residues in the CDR3. Germline values: CDR1 GTSNPN, CDR2 SVGIG (reference sequence). The DNA of the CDR3 is TGTGCCTCACGCGGTAGCGGGTCTTCCTACGAGCAGTACTTC. This codes for CASRGSGSSYEQYF.

The chain has TRBV4-3 and TRBJ2-7, with 12 bases identical to TRBD2. The CDR3 consists of 17 residues. Unmatched junction bases numbered 7, after V lost 1 base and J lost 3 bases. The germline V gene has CDR1 LGHNA and CDR2 YSLEER. DNA of the CDR3: TGCGCCAGCAGCCAAGGCTGGTCGACTAGCGGGAGCTACGAGCAGTACTTC. Protein sequence: CASSQGWSTSGSYEQYF.

The rearrangement uses TRBV6-1 and TRBJ1-2; TRBD1 aligns across 9 bases. CDR3 length equals 15 residues. The germline CDR1 and CDR2 sequences are MNHNS and SASEGT. Trimming cost V 3 bases and J 3 bases; bases outside gene matches: 5. CDR3 bases: TGTGCCAGCAGTGAGGGACAGGGATCCTACTATGGCTACACCTTC. Residues: CASSEGQGSYYGYTF.

This chain connects TRBV29-1 to TRBJ2-7; D might be TRBD2 (7 bases). V was pared by 4 bases and J by 3 bases, with 19 bases between. CDR1 is SQVTM and CDR2 is ANQGSEA in the germline V gene. The CDR3 has 15 residues. The CDR3 reads CSVGGLAERYYEQYF. CDR3 sequence (DNA): TGCAGCGTTGGGGGGCTAGCGGAGCGATACTACGAGCAGTACTTC.

The V and J genes are TRBV30 and TRBJ1-4; a possible D gene is TRBD1 (6 bases). Trimming pared 3 bases from V and 0 bases from J, leaving 11 bases between. CDR3 size: 15 residues. From germline, CDR1 is GTSNPN and CDR2 SVGIG (reference sequence). The CDR3 sequence: CAWSEGTTTNEKLFF. The CDR3, as DNA: TGTGCCTGGAGCGAGGGGACAACAACTAATGAAAAACTGTTTTTT.

The CDR3 sequence is CASSTGTSGNYGYTF. CDR3 nucleotides: TGTGCCAGCAGTACCGGGACATCTGGTAACTATGGCTACACCTTC. The V and J genes are TRBV27 and TRBJ1-2, with D perhaps TRBD1 (6 bases). From germline, CDR1 is MNHEY and CDR2 SMNVEV (reference sequence). Trimming removed 5 bases at V and 1 base at J, with 14 bases between. The CDR3 runs 15 residues.

This clone was found once. The chain couples TRBV11-2 to TRBJ2-2; 10 bases fit TRBD2. The CDR3 runs 17 residues. Looked up from germline, CDR1 is SGHAT and CDR2 is FQNNGV. Trimming cost V 2 bases and J 7 bases; bases outside gene matches: 10. The CDR3 loop is CASSLLAGLARDGELFF. Here the CDR3 DNA reads TGTGCCAGCAGCTTACTTGCGGGACTAGCGCGCGACGGGGAGCTGTTTTTT. Drawing the rest from reference TRBV11-2 and TRBJ2-2, the complete variable domain is EAGVAQSPRYKIIEKRQSVAFWCNPISGHATLYWYQQILGQGPKLLIQFQNNGVVDDSQLPKDRFSAERLKGVDSTLKIQPAKLEDSAVYLCASSLLAGLARDGELFFGEGSRLTVL.